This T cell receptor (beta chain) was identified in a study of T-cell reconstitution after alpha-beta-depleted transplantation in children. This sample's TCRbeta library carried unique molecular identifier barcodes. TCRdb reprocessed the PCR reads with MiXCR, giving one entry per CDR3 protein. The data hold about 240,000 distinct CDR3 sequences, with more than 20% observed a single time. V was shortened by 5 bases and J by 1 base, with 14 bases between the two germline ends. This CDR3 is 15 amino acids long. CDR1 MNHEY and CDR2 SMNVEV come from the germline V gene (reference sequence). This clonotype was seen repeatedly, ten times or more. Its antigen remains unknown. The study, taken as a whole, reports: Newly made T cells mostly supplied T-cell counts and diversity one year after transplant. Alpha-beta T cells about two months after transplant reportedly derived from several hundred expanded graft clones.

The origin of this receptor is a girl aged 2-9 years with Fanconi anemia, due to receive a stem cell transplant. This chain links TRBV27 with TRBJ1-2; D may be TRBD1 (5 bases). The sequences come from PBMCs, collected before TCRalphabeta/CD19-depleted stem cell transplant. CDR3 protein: CASSASGRLNYGYTF. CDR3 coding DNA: TGTGCCAGCAGTGCCTCGGGACGGCTTAACTATGGCTACACCTTC.